The 30 T cell receptor beta chains below all came from one sample that was sequenced in a study of CD8+CD57+ T cells in acquired aplastic anemia. The TCR beta profiling, which covered VDJ combination and CDR3 sequence, was carried out using genomic DNA as the template. TCRdb itself ran the reads through MiXCR, one entry per CDR3 protein. Here the sample spans 250,000 to 350,000 distinct CDR3 sequences, 50% to 70% being singletons. Specimen: sorted CD4+, CD8+, or CD8+CD57+ T cells (not recorded which) from PBMCs. The receptors stem from a human donor with severe aplastic anemia or a healthy control (not recorded which).

This clonotype was detected only a few times. The V and J genes are TRBV7-9 and TRBJ1-1; D unresolved. The CDR3 is 14 amino acids. Germline V gene sequence: CDR1 SEHNR, CDR2 FQNEAQ (reference sequence). Trimming left V 1 base short and J 0 bases short, with 6 bases between. The CDR3, as DNA: TGTGCCAGCAGCTTAGGGTTGCTGAACACTGAAGCTTTCTTT. It yields the protein CASSLGLLNTEAFF.

This clonotype appeared many times. This chain joins TRBV7-3 and TRBJ2-1, with 9 nucleotides matching TRBD2. The CDR3 consists of 13 residues. Germline-derived CDR1 and CDR2 are SGHTA and FQGTGA. V was pared by 5 bases and J by 9 bases, with 5 bases of the junction left unmatched. The DNA of the CDR3 is TGTGCCAGCAGCCCCGGGACTAGCCTTGAGCAGTTCTTC. It yields the protein CASSPGTSLEQFF.

This clonotype was seen ten or more times. J is TRBJ1-1 and V is TRBV12-3 or TRBV12-4; no definite D call. The CDR3 has 14 residues. The ends were cut back, 2 bases at V and 4 bases at J, with 11 bases in the middle. The CDR3 spells CASSLSSAGTEAFF. For the CDR3, the DNA is TGTGCCAGCAGTTTAAGTTCAGCCGGCACTGAAGCTTTCTTT.

This chain connects TRBV20-1 to TRBJ2-3, with TRBD2 as a possible D gene (6 bases). CDR3 size: 16 residues. The germline CDR1 and CDR2 sequences are DFQATT and SNEGSKA (reference sequence). V was cut by 6 bases and J by 1 base, with 20 bases left in between. For the CDR3, the DNA is TGCAGTGCCCGGGACCGGGGACTTAGCGGCACAGATACGCAGTATTTT. Protein product: CSARDRGLSGTDTQYF.

This clonotype was picked up one time. This rearrangement joins TRBV20-1 to TRBJ2-3, with D maybe TRBD2 (5 bases). CDR3 length equals 16 residues. V lost 5 bases to trimming and J lost 3 bases, with 21 bases between them. Germline CDR1 and CDR2: DFQATT and SNEGSKA (reference sequence). DNA for the CDR3: TGCAGTGCTGGCCGAAGTAGCGCCTTCTTGACAGATACGCAGTATTTT. The encoded protein is CSAGRSSAFLTDTQYF.

This chain connects TRBV5-1 to TRBJ2-7; 7 positions match TRBD2. Per germline, CDR1 SGHRS and CDR2 YFSETQ. With 1 base clipped from V and 1 base from J, the junction kept 20 bases outside the gene matches. This CDR3 comprises 20 residues. CDR3 protein: CASSLFLSVKGAGRSYEQYF. CDR3 nucleotides: TGCGCCAGCAGCTTGTTCCTGTCAGTTAAGGGAGCGGGGAGGTCCTACGAGCAGTACTTC.

The gene calls are TRBV10-3 and TRBJ2-5; D not resolved. From germline, CDR1 is ENHRY and CDR2 SYGVKD. CDR3 length: 13 amino acids. V was clipped by 5 bases and J by 5 bases, with 12 bases between them. In DNA, the CDR3 is TGTGCCATCAGTAGCAGTAGCCGGGAGACCCAGTACTTC. This encodes CAISSSSRETQYF.

The table lists this clonotype with many counts. The chain combines TRBV7-2 with TRBJ2-4; D perhaps matches TRBD2 (6 bases). In germline, CDR1 is SGHTA, CDR2 FQGNSA. The CDR3 is 15 residues long. V was pared by 5 bases and J by 4 bases, with 15 bases between. CDR3 nucleotide sequence: TGTGCCAGCAGCCCCGAAGGTGGACTAAAAAACATTCAGTACTTC. Protein product: CASSPEGGLKNIQYF.

V gene TRBV5-4 combines with J gene TRBJ2-7; unclear D gene. The CDR3 loop spans 15 amino acids. Germline-derived CDR1 and CDR2 are SGHNT and YYREEE (reference sequence). V was shortened by 2 bases and J by 1 base, with 13 bases between the two germline ends. The chain's CDR3 is CASSLLQADSYEQYF. DNA for the CDR3: TGTGCCAGCAGCTTACTCCAGGCAGATTCCTACGAGCAGTACTTC.

The chain uses TRBV29-1 and TRBJ1-3; 7 bases align to TRBD1. Germline V lookup: CDR1 SQVTM, CDR2 ANQGSEA. This CDR3 has 15 residues. V was clipped by 4 bases and J by 0 bases; unmatched bases: 6. CDR3 in DNA: TGCAGCGTTGTAGGGACAGAGTACTCTGGAAACACCATATATTTT. Its protein product is CSVVGTEYSGNTIYF.

This clonotype came up many times. The chain uses TRBV6-6 and TRBJ2-2; D is tentatively TRBD1 or TRBD2 (5 bases each). Germline V gene data show CDR1 as MNHNY and CDR2 as SVGAGI (reference sequence). Trimming shortened V by 4 bases and J by 5 bases, and 14 bases separated the two germline ends. The CDR3 sequence is 15 residues long. The CDR3 sequence is CASSFGGLQTGELFF. The CDR3 DNA reads TGTGCCAGCAGTTTTGGGGGTCTACAGACCGGGGAGCTGTTTTTT.

The rearrangement joins TRBV6-5 to TRBJ1-3; D ambiguous. Germline V gives CDR1 MNHEY, CDR2 SVGAGI. The CDR3 is made up of 15 amino acids. Between the trimmed V and J ends, which lost 2 bases and 4 bases, there was a span of 12 bases. In DNA form, the CDR3 reads TGTGCCAGCAGTTACGTGGTAGGGAGCGGAAACACCATATATTTT. Amino acids: CASSYVVGSGNTIYF.

Here the CDR3 reads CASSERQPDTQYF. The CDR3 DNA reads TGCGCCAGCAGTGAAAGACAGCCAGATACGCAGTATTTT. J is TRBJ2-3 and V is TRBV10-2; TRBD1 might be the D (5 bases). From germline, CDR1 is WSHSY and CDR2 SAAADI. Trimming shortened V by 3 bases and J by 4 bases, and 8 bases separated the two germline ends. The CDR3 is 13 residues long.

Many counts were recorded for this clonotype. The chain carries TRBV14 and TRBJ1-2; no clear D. CDR3 length equals 13 residues. V dropped 2 bases and J dropped 6 bases, with 10 bases sitting between them. Germline loops: CDR1 SGHDN, CDR2 FVKESK. CDR3 region: CASSQIGLDGYTF. CDR3 nucleotide sequence: TGTGCCAGCAGCCAAATAGGGCTTGATGGCTACACCTTC. The variable domain in full, with the rest retrieved from reference TRBV14 and TRBJ1-2, is EAGVTQFPSHSVIEKGQTVTLRCDPISGHDNLYWYRRVMGKEIKFLLHFVKESKQDESGMPNNRFLAERTGGTYSTLKVQPAELEDSGVYFCASSQIGLDGYTFGSGTRLTVV.

This chain uses TRBV7-9 with TRBJ1-1; TRBD1 aligns across 9 bases. CDR3 length: 16 amino acids. With 0 bases clipped from V and 1 base from J, the junction kept 3 bases outside the gene matches. Per germline, CDR1 SEHNR and CDR2 FQNEAQ (reference sequence). CDR3 in amino acids: CASSLAGTGRNTEAFF. The CDR3 DNA follows: TGTGCCAGCAGCTTAGCCGGGACAGGGCGGAACACTGAAGCTTTCTTT.

In this sample, this clonotype turned up many times. The chain couples TRBV15 to TRBJ2-7; weak D call: TRBD2 (7 bases). Germline V gene sequence: CDR1 LNHNV, CDR2 YYDKDF (reference sequence). Trimming took 0 bases from V and 4 from J, leaving 13 bases between them. The CDR3 is 15 amino acids. The CDR3 sequence is CATSRDGGGGYEQYF. As DNA, the CDR3 is TGTGCCACCAGCAGAGATGGAGGGGGGGGGTACGAGCAGTACTTC.

This chain joins TRBV6-6 and TRBJ1-2; D unclear. CDR1 is MNHNY, CDR2 SVGAGI, per germline (reference sequence). The CDR3 sequence is 12 residues long. V lost 6 bases to trimming and J lost 5 bases, with 10 bases between them. CDR3: CASRYQDYGYTF. Written as DNA, the CDR3 is TGTGCCAGCAGGTACCAGGATTATGGCTACACCTTC.

About this clonotype: The junction shows a germline mismatch at one end, possibly a read error. V usage is TRBV6-2 or TRBV6-3 and J usage is TRBJ1-1; a possible D gene is TRBD1 (5 bases). Germline-derived CDR1 and CDR2 are MNHEY and SVGEGT. The CDR3 has 13 amino acids. CDR3 in amino acids: CASSTGLNTKAFF. CDR3 DNA sequence: TGTGCCAGCAGCACGGGACTTAACACTAAAGCTTTCTTT.

Regarding this clonotype: At one end the junction does not follow the germline gene, possibly because of a read error. The V and J genes are TRBV15 and TRBJ1-4, with D unresolved. The CDR3 is 15 amino acids. CDR1 LNHNV and CDR2 YYDKDF come from the germline V gene (reference sequence). CDR3 coding DNA: TGTGCCACCAGCGGAGATAACAGCCATAATGAAAAGCTGTTTTTT. Translating gives CATSGDNSHNEKLFF.

The V call is TRBV5-4, the J call TRBJ1-2; maybe TRBD1 (5 bases). Germline CDR1 SGHNT, CDR2 YYREEE (reference sequence). The CDR3 is 12 amino acids. Between the trimmed V and J ends, which lost 4 bases and 8 bases, there was a span of 12 bases. In DNA, the CDR3 is TGTGCCAGCAGCCCACCCCAGGGAGGCTACACCTTC. Its protein is CASSPPQGGYTF.

On this clonotype itself: A much larger clone lies one base from this, so it may be a read error. Here the CDR3 DNA reads TGTGCCAGCACCAGGTGGCTAGCGGGGGGGCCAGGATTAGACAGTGAGCAGTTCTTC. Its protein product is CASTRWLAGGPGLDSEQFF. The chain uses TRBV6-5 and TRBJ2-1; the match to TRBD2 covers 12 bases. Looked up from germline, CDR1 is MNHEY and CDR2 is SVGAGI. The junction had 22 bases not matched to a gene; V was cut back by 7 bases and J by 9 bases. The CDR3 consists of 19 residues.

Comment on this clonotype: The DNA is left out, because the CDR3 cannot be placed on it with certainty; the CDR3 is given as TCRdb lists it. The CDR3 region is CSATGDSALYLCASSLGQGDEQYF. The chain is built from TRBV20-1 and TRBJ2-7; the table assigns TRBD1, which was not confirmed against the DNA. Germline V gives CDR1 DFQATT, CDR2 SNEGSKA (reference sequence). A total of 24 residues make up the CDR3, ends included.

The chain links TRBV7-2 to TRBJ1-6; D might be TRBD1 (6 bases). The CDR3 loop spans 17 amino acids. V lost 4 bases and J 4 bases, leaving 17 bases between the germline ends. CDR1 is SGHTA, CDR2 FQGNSA, per germline. The CDR3, as DNA: TGTGCCAGCAGCTCTACAGGGCCGGTGGGGTATAATTCACCCCTCCACTTT. This encodes CASSSTGPVGYNSPLHF. The entire variable domain, with the rest obtained from reference TRBV7-2 and TRBJ1-6, is as follows: GAGVSQSPSNKVTEKGKDVELRCDPISGHTALYWYRQSLGQGLEFLIYFQGNSAPDKSGLPSDRFSAERTGGSVSTLTIQRTQQEDSAVYLCASSSTGPVGYNSPLHFGNGTRLTVT.

In its sample, this clonotype was seen many times. J is TRBJ1-2 and V is TRBV24-1; the D gene is possibly TRBD1 (6 bases). Trimming left V 2 bases short and J 7 bases short, with 10 bases between. CDR3 length: 13 amino acids. Germline V CDR1 and CDR2: KGHDR, SFDVKD. The CDR3 nucleotides read TGTGCCACCAGTGATTCGAGGGGGTTTGGCTACACCTTC. Amino acids: CATSDSRGFGYTF.

This clonotype was seen ten or more times. V is TRBV6-6 and J is TRBJ1-5; D ambiguous. The germline CDR1 and CDR2 sequences are MNHNY and SVGAGI (reference sequence). The CDR3 is made up of 13 amino acids. The V and J ends lost 6 bases and 3 bases respectively, with 9 bases between them. This CDR3 reads CASRADNNQPQHF. DNA for the CDR3: TGTGCCAGCAGGGCAGATAACAATCAGCCCCAGCATTTT.

This clonotype occurred many times. The genes are TRBV6-2 or TRBV6-3 and TRBJ1-4; D is possibly TRBD1 (5 bases). CDR3 length equals 15 residues. Germline V CDR1 and CDR2: MNHEY, SVGEGT. V lost 0 bases, J lost 0 bases, and 5 bases lay in between. The DNA for the CDR3 is TGTGCCAGCAGTTACTCGGGGGCAACTAATGAAAAACTGTTTTTT. This gives the protein CASSYSGATNEKLFF.

V usage is TRBV7-9 and J usage is TRBJ1-5; D unresolved. The germline V gene encodes CDR1 SEHNR and CDR2 FQNEAQ (reference sequence). CDR3 length: 16 residues. V was trimmed by 1 base and J by 6 bases, leaving 16 bases between them. CDR3: CASSLGSVRFGQPQHF. The CDR3 coding sequence is TGTGCCAGCAGCTTAGGCAGTGTGAGGTTTGGTCAGCCCCAGCATTTT.

This clonotype has ten or more counts. CDR3 amino acids: CASSLGHQETQYF. The CDR3 DNA reads TGTGCCAGCAGCTTAGGACACCAAGAGACCCAGTACTTC. The chain uses TRBV7-2 and TRBJ2-5; no reliable D call. Germline CDR1 and CDR2: SGHTA and FQGNSA. CDR3 size: 13 residues. Trimming took off 1 base at V and 0 bases at J, with 3 bases between the two ends.

This clonotype was seen more than once but under ten times. This chain joins TRBV4-3 and TRBJ1-4; D might be TRBD1 (5 bases). V was shortened by 4 bases and J by 6 bases, with 21 bases between the two germline ends. The CDR3 is 17 amino acids. Germline V gene sequence: CDR1 LGHNA, CDR2 YSLEER. The CDR3 spells CASSRPPFSGGDEKLFF. For the CDR3, the DNA is TGCGCCAGCAGCCGACCCCCATTTTCGGGGGGAGATGAAAAACTGTTTTTT.

The chain employs TRBV20-1 and TRBJ2-7; TRBD2 matches at 10 bases. This CDR3 is 14 amino acids long. The junction had 3 bases not matched to a gene; V was cut back by 0 bases and J by 4 bases. Germline CDR1 reads DFQATT; CDR2 reads SNEGSKA (reference sequence). The CDR3 sequence: CSARESGGVYEQYF. CDR3 DNA: TGCAGTGCTAGAGAGAGCGGGGGGGTATACGAGCAGTACTTC.